The clone carrying this T cell receptor beta chain has more than one count but fewer than ten. What it binds is not known. Investigators reverse transcribed all isolated RNA, so they sequenced expressed TCRB transcripts. The repertoire was sequenced with immunoSEQ multiplex PCR; TCRdb's copy has only in-frame clones and lacks some. The top ten clones hold approximately 1% of a sample with about 160,000 clones, about 7.8% of them seen once. CDR1 is MDHEN, CDR2 SYDVKM, per germline. Trimming stripped 7 bases from V and 6 bases from J, with 17 bases between. The CDR3 loop spans 14 amino acids. These data come from a study of beta chain features in type 1 diabetes. Study results and limitations: Patients with Type 1 diabetes showed moderately but significantly shorter TCRB CDR3s in all four CD4+ subsets.

In total, each donor contributed a single heparinised blood draw that averaged approximately 0.12 L. Sorted cells reached over 95% purity in every population. This TCR was sampled from a woman aged 40 to 50 with type 1 diabetes. Sequences were obtained from central memory CD4+ T cells from blood. The chain has TRBV28 and TRBJ2-3, with D tentatively TRBD1 (6 bases). CDR3 in amino acids: CASIHGQGTDTQYF. In DNA form, the CDR3 reads TGTGCCAGCATCCACGGGCAGGGGACGGATACGCAGTATTTT.